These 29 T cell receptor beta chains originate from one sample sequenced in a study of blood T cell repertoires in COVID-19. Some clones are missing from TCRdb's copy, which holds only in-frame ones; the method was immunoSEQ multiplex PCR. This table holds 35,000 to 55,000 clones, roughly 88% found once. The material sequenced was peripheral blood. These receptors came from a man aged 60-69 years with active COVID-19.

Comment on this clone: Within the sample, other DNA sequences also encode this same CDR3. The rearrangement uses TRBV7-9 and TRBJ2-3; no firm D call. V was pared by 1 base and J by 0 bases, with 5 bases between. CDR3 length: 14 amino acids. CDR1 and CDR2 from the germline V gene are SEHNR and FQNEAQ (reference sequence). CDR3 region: CASSLVGSTDTQYF. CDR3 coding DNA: TGTGCCAGCAGCTTAGTCGGGAGCACAGATACGCAGTATTTT. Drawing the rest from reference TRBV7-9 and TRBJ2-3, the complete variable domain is DTGVSQNPRHKITKRGQNVTFRCDPISEHNRLYWYRQTLGQGPEFLTYFQNEAQLEKSRLLSDRFSAERPKGSFSTLEIQRTEQGDSAMYLCASSLVGSTDTQYFGPGTRLTVL.

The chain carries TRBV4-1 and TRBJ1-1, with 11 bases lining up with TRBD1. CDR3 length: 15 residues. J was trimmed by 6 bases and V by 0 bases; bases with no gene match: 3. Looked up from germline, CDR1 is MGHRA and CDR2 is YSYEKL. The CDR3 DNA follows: TGCGCCAGCAGCCAAGATCGGGGACAGGGGGCTGAAGCTTTCTTT. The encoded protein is CASSQDRGQGAEAFF.

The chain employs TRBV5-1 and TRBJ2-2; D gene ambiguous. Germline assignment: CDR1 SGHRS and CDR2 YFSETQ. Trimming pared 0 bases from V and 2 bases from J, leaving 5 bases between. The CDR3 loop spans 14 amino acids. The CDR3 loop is CASSLDSNTGELFF. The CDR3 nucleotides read TGCGCCAGCAGCTTGGACAGTAACACCGGGGAGCTGTTTTTT.

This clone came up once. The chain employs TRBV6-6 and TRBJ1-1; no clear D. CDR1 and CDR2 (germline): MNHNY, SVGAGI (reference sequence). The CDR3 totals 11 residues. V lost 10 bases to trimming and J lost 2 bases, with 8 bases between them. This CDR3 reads CATLLNTEAFF. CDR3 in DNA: TGTGCCACCCTTCTAAACACTGAAGCTTTCTTT.

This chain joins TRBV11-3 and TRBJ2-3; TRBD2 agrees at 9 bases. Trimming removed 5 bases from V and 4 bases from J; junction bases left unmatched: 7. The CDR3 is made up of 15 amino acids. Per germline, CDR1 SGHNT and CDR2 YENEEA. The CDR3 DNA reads TGTGCCAGCAGCCGCTATAGCGGGAGTGCAGATACGCAGTATTTT. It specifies CASSRYSGSADTQYF.

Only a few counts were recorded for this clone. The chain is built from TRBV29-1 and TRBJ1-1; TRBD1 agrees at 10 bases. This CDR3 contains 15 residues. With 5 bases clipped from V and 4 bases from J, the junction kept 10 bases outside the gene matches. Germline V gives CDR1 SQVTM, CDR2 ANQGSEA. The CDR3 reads CSVTGSGTGATEAFF. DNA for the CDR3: TGCAGCGTTACCGGATCCGGGACAGGGGCCACTGAAGCTTTCTTT. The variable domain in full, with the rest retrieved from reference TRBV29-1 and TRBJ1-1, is SAVISQKPSRDICQRGTSLTIQCQVDSQVTMMFWYRQQPGQSLTLIATANQGSEATYESGFVIDKFPISRPNLTFSTLTVSNMSPEDSSIYLCSVTGSGTGATEAFFGQGTRLTVV.

The CDR3 nucleotides are TGTGCCAGCAGCTTGAGGACTAGTTCCCTATTCAATGAGCAGTTCTTC. Residues: CASSLRTSSLFNEQFF. The chain employs TRBV5-4 and TRBJ2-1, with TRBD2 matching 7 bases. Per the germline V gene, CDR1 is SGHNT and CDR2 is YYREEE (reference sequence). The J segment lost 6 bases and the V segment lost 1 base, leaving 10 bases of the junction unmatched. The CDR3 sequence is 16 residues long.

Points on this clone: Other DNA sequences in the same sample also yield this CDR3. CDR3: CASSLARGRAGEQFF. The CDR3 DNA follows: TGTGCCAGCAGCTTAGCGCGCGGGAGGGCCGGTGAGCAGTTCTTC. The V and J genes are TRBV7-9 and TRBJ2-1; 9 bases line up with TRBD2. CDR1 and CDR2 (germline): SEHNR, FQNEAQ (reference sequence). The trim removed 0 bases at V and 9 bases at J, leaving 6 bases unmatched. This CDR3 is 15 amino acids long.

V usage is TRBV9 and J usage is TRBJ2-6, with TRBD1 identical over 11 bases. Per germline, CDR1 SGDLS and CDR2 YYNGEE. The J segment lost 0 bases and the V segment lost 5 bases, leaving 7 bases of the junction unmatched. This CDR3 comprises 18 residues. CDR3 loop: CASRDSGTGGSGANVLTF. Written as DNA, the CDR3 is TGTGCCAGCAGAGACTCCGGGACAGGGGGCTCTGGGGCCAACGTCCTGACTTTC.

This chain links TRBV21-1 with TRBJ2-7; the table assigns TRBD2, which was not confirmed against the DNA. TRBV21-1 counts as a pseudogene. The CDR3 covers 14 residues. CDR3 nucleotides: TGTGCCATGGTTGTATTAGCATCCCCCTACGAGCAGTACTTC. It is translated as CAMVVLASPYEQYF.

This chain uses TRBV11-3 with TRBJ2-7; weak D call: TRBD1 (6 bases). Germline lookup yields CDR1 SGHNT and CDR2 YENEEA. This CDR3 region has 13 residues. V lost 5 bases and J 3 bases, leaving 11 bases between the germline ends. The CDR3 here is CASSPGAGYEQYF. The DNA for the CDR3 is TGTGCCAGCAGCCCAGGGGCTGGCTACGAGCAGTACTTC. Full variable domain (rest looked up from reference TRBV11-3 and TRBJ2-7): EAGVVQSPRYKIIEKKQPVAFWCNPISGHNTLYWYLQNLGQGPELLIRYENEEAVDDSQLPKDRFSAERLKGVDSTLKIQPAELGDSAVYLCASSPGAGYEQYFGPGTRLTVT.

The CDR3 DNA is TGTGCCAGCAGTTCCGTAGCGGAGGGTTACGAGCAGTACTTC. It yields the protein CASSSVAEGYEQYF. The chain has TRBV7-2 and TRBJ2-7, with D perhaps TRBD2 (6 bases). The V gene's germline CDR1 is SGHTA and CDR2 FQGNSA. The CDR3 is 14 residues long. V was trimmed by 6 bases and J by 4 bases, leaving 16 bases between them.

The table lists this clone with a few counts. As DNA, the CDR3 is TGCAGCGTTGGTAGGGACAGGTACTACGAGCAGTACTTC. Translation: CSVGRDRYYEQYF. This chain connects TRBV29-1 to TRBJ2-7; 8 bases map to TRBD1. V was pared by 4 bases and J by 3 bases, with 5 bases of the junction left unmatched. CDR3 length: 13 amino acids. Germline V gene data show CDR1 as SQVTM and CDR2 as ANQGSEA.

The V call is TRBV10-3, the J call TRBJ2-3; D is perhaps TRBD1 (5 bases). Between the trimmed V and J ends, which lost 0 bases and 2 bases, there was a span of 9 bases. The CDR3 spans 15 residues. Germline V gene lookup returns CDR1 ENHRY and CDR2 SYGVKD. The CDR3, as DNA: TGTGCCATCAGTGAGTCGGGGCAGACCACAGATACGCAGTATTTT. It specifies CAISESGQTTDTQYF.

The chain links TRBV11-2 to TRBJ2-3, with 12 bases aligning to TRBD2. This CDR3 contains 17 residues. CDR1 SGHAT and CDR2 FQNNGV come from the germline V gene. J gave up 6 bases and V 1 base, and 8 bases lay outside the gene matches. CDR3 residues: CASSLAPTSGRSDTQYF. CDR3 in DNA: TGTGCCAGCAGCTTAGCTCCGACTAGCGGGAGATCCGATACGCAGTATTTT.

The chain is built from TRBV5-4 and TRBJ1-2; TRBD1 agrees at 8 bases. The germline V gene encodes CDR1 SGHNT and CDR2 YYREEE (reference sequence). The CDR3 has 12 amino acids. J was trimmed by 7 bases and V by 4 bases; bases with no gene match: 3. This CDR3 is CASSHTGGGYTF. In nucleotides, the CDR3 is TGTGCCAGCAGCCATACAGGGGGTGGCTACACCTTC.

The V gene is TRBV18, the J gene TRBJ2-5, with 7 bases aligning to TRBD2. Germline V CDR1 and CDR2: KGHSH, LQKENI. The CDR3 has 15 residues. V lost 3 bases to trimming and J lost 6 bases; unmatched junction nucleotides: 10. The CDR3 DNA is TGTGCCAGCTCACCCCCTGGCGGGGGTAGGAAGACCCAGTACTTC. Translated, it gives CASSPPGGGRKTQYF.

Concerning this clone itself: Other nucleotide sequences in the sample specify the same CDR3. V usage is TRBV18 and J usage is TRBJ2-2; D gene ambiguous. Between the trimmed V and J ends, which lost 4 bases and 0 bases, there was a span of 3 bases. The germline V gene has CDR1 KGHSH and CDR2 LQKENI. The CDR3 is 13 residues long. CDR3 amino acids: CASSLTNTGELFF. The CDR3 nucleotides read TGTGCCAGCTCACTCACGAACACCGGGGAGCTGTTTTTT.

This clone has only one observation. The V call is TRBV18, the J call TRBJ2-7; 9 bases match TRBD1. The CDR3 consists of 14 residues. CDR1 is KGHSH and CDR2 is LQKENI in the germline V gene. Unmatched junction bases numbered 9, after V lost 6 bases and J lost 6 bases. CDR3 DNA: TGTGCCAGCTCCCCCGGGACAGGGTTCCTCGAGCAGTACTTC. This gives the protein CASSPGTGFLEQYF.

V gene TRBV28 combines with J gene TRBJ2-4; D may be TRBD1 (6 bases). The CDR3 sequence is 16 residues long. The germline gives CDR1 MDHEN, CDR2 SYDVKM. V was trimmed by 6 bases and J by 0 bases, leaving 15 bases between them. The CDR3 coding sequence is TGTGCCAGCAGCCCGACAGGTACCTTAGCCAAAAACATTCAGTACTTC. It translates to CASSPTGTLAKNIQYF.

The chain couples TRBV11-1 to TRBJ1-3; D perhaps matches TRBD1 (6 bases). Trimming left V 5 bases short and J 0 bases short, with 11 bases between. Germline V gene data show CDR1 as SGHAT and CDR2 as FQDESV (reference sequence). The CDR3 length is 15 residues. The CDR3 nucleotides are TGTGCCAGCAGCCCTTTGGACAGCTCTGGAAACACCATATATTTT. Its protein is CASSPLDSSGNTIYF. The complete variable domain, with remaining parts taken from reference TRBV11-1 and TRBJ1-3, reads EAEVAQSPRYKITEKSQAVAFWCDPISGHATLYWYRQILGQGPELLVQFQDESVVDDSQLPKDRFSAERLKGVDSTLKIQPAELGDSAMYLCASSPLDSSGNTIYFGEGSWLTVV.

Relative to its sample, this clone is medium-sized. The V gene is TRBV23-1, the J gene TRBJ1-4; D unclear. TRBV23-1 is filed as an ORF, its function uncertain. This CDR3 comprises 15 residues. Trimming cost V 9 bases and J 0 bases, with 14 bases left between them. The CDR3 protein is CASYSRIATNEKLFF. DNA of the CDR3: TGCGCCAGTTACAGCAGAATAGCAACTAATGAAAAACTGTTTTTT.

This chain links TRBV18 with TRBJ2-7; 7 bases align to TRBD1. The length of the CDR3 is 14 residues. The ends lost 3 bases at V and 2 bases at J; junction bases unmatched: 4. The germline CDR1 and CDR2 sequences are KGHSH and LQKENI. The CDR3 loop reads CASSPGTATYEQYF. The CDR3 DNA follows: TGTGCCAGCTCACCCGGGACAGCTACCTACGAGCAGTACTTC.

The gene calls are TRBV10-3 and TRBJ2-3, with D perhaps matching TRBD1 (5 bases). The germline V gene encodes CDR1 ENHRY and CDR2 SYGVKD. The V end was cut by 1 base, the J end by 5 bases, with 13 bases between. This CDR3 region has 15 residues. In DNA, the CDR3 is TGTGCCATCAGTGAGTTCGGCCCTAGGGGAGATACGCAGTATTTT. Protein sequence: CAISEFGPRGDTQYF.

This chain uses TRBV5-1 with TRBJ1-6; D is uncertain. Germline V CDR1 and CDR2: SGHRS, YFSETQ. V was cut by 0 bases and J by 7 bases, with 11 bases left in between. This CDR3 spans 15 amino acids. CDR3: CASSLDAYVNSPLHF. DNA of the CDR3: TGCGCCAGCAGCTTGGATGCGTACGTAAATTCACCCCTCCACTTT.

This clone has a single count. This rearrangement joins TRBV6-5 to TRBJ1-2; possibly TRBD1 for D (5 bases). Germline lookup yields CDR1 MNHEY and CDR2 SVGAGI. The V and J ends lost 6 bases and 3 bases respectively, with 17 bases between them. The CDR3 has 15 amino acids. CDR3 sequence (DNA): TGTGCCAGCAGGGGTGGGGGAGGGCTGGACTATGGCTACACCTTC. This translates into CASRGGGGLDYGYTF.

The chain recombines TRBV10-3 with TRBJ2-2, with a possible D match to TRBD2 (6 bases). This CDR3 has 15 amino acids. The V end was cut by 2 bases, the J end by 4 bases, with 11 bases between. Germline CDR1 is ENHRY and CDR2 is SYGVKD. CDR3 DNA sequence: TGTGCCATCAGTGAGGCGGGGTTTAGCACCGGGGAGCTGTTTTTT. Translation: CAISEAGFSTGELFF.

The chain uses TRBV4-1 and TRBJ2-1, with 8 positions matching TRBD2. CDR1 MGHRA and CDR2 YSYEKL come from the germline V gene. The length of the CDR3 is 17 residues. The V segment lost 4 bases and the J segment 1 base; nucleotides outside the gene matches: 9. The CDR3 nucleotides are TGCGCCAGCAGCCGAACCTATAGCGGGATTTCCTACAATGAGCAGTTCTTC. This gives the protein CASSRTYSGISYNEQFF.

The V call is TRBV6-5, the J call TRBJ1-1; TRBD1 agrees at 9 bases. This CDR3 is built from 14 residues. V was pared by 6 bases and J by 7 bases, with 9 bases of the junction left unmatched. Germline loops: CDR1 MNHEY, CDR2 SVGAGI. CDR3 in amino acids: CASSRGGTGLEAFF. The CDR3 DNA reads TGTGCCAGCAGCCGCGGGGGGACAGGGCTTGAAGCTTTCTTT.